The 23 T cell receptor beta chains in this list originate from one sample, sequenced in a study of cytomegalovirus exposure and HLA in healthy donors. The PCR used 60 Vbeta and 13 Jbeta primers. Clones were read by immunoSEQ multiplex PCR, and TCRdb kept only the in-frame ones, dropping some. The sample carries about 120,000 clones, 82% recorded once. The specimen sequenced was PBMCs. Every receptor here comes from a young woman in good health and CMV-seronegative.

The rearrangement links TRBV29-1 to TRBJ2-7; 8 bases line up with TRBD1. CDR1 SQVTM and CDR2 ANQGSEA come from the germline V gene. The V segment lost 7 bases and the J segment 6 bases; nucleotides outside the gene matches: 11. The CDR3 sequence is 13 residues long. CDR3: CSAYGTGGVEQYF. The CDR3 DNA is TGCAGCGCTTACGGGACAGGCGGTGTCGAGCAGTACTTC.

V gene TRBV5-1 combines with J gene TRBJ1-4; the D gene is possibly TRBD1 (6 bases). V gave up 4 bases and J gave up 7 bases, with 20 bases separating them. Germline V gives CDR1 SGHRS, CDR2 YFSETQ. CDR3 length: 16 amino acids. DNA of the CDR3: TGCGCCAGCAGCCGGGATACAGGGACCCGGGGTGAAAAACTGTTTTTT. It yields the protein CASSRDTGTRGEKLFF.

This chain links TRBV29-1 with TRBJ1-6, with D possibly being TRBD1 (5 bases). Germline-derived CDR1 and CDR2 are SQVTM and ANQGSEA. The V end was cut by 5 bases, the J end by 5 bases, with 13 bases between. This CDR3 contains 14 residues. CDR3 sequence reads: CSVRDGLNNSPLHF. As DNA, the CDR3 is TGCAGCGTTCGGGACGGACTAAATAATTCACCCCTCCACTTT.

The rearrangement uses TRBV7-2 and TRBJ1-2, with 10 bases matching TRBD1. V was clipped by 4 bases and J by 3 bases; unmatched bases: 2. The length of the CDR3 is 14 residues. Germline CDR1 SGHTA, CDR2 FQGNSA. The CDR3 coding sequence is TGTGCCAGCAGCTCCGGACAGGGGGACTATGGCTACACCTTC. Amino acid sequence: CASSSGQGDYGYTF.

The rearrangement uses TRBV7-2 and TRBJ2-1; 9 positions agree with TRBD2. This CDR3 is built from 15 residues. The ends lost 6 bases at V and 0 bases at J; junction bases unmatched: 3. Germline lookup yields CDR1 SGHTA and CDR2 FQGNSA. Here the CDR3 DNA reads TGTGCCAGCAGGCTAGCGGGGAGCTCCTACAATGAGCAGTTCTTC. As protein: CASRLAGSSYNEQFF.

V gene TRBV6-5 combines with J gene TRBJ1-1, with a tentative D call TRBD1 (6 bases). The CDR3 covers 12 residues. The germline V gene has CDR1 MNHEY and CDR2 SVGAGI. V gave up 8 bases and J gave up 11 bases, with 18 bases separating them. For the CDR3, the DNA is TGTGCCAGCGAAGACCAAGGGGGGGAGGCTTTCTTT. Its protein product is CASEDQGGEAFF.

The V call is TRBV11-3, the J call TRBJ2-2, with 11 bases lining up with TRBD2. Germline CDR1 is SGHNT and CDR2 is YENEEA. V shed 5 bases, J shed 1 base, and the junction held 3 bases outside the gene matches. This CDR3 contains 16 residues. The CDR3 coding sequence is TGTGCCAGCAGCCCCACTAGCGGGGGGAACACCGGGGAGCTGTTTTTT. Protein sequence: CASSPTSGGNTGELFF.

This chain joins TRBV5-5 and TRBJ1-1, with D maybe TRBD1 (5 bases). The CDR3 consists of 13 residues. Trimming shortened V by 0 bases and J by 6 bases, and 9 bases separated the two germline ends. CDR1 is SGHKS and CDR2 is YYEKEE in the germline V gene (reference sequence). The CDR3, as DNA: TGTGCCAGCAGCTTGGGCGGAGGGGCTGAAGCTTTCTTT. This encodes CASSLGGGAEAFF.

CDR3: CSVPKGVGPDGELFF. The CDR3 DNA follows: TGCAGCGTCCCCAAGGGAGTAGGGCCTGACGGGGAGCTGTTTTTT. The rearrangement links TRBV29-1 to TRBJ2-2; TRBD2 might be the D (5 bases). V was trimmed by 6 bases and J by 7 bases, leaving 21 bases between them. CDR1 and CDR2 from the germline V gene are SQVTM and ANQGSEA. This CDR3 region has 15 residues.

The CDR3 protein is CAWARQARLYEQYF. The CDR3 nucleotides are TGTGCCTGGGCGAGACAGGCCAGACTCTACGAGCAGTACTTC. The V gene is TRBV30, the J gene TRBJ2-7; perhaps TRBD1 as D (6 bases). Looked up from germline, CDR1 is GTSNPN and CDR2 is SVGIG (reference sequence). Trimming left V 5 bases short and J 3 bases short, with 17 bases between. CDR3 length: 14 residues.

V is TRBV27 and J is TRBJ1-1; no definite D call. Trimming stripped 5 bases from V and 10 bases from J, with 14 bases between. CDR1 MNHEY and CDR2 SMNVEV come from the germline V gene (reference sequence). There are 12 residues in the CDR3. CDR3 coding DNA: TGTGCCAGCAGTCCCCCCCGAGGGAGAGCTTTCTTT. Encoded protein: CASSPPRGRAFF.

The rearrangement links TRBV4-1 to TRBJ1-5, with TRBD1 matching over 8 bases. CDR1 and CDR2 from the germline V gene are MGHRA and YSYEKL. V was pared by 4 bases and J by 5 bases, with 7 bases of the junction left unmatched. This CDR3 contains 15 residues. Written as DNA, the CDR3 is TGCGCCAGCAGCCGAGAGCCGACAGGGGATCAGCCCCAGCATTTT. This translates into CASSREPTGDQPQHF.

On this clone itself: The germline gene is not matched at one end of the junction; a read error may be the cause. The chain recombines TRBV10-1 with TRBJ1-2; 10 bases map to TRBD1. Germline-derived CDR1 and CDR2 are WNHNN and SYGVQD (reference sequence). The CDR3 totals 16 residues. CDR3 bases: TGCGCCAGCGGTGACAGGGGGCCCCCGGCTAACTATGGCTACACCTTC. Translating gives CASGDRGPPANYGYTF.

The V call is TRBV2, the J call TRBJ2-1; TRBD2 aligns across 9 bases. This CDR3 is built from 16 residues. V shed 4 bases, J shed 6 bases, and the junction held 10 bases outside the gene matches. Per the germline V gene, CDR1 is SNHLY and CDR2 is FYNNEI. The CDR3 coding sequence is TGTGCCAGCAGTGCTTCCGGGACTAGCAATCGCAATGAGCAGTTCTTC. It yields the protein CASSASGTSNRNEQFF.

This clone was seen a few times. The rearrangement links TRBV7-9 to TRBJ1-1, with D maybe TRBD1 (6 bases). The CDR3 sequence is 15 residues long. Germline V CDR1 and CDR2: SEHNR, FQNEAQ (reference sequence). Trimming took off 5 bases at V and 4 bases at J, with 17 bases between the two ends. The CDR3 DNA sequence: TGTGCCAGCAGCCCGACAGGATGGATGACCACTGAAGCTTTCTTT. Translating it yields CASSPTGWMTTEAFF.

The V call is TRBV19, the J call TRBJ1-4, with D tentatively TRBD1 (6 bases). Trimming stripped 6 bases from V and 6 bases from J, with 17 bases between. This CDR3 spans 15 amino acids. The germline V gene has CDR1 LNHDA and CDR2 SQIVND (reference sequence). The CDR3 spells CASRERQESYEKLFF. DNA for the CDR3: TGTGCCAGTAGGGAGCGACAGGAGTCTTATGAAAAACTGTTTTTT.

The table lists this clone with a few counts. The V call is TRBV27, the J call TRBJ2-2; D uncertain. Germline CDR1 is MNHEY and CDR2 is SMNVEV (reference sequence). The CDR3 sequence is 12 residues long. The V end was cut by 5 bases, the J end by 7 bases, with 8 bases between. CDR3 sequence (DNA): TGTGCCAGCAGTACTAAAGTCGGGGAGCTGTTTTTT. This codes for CASSTKVGELFF.

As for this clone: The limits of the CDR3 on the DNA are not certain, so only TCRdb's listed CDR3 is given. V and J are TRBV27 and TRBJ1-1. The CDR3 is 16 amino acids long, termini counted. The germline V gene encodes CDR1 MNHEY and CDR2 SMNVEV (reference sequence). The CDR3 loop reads CASSSAPGPAHTEAFF.

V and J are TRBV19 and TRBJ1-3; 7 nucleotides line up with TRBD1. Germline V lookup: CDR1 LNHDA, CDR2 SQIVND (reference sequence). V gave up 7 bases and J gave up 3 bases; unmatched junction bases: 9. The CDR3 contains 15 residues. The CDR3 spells CASIKGAGSGNTIYF. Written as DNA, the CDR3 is TGTGCCAGTATCAAGGGGGCCGGCAGTGGAAACACCATATATTTT.

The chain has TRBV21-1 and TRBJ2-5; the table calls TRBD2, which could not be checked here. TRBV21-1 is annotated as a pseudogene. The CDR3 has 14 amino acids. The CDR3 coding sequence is TGTGCCAGCAGCTCCAGGGACTTAGAAGAGACCCAGTACTTC. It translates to CASSSRDLEETQYF.

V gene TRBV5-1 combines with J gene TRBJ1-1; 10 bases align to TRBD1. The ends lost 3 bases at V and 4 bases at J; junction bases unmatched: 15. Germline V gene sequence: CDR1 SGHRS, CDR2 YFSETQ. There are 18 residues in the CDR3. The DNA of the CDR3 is TGCGCCAGCAGCTGGGGCCGGGACAGGGGAAGAAGAGGCACTGAAGCTTTCTTT. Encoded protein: CASSWGRDRGRRGTEAFF.

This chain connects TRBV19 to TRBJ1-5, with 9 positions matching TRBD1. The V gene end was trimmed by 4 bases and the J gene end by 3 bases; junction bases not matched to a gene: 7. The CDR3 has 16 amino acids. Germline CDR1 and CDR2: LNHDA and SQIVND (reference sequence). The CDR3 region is CASSKDRGSDNQPQHF. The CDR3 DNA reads TGTGCCAGTAGTAAGGACAGGGGATCGGACAATCAGCCCCAGCATTTT.

Here the CDR3 DNA reads TGTGCCAGCAGCTTGTATTCGGGAGAGGTTAAGACCCAGTACTTC. This encodes CASSLYSGEVKTQYF. This chain joins TRBV7-9 and TRBJ2-5; perhaps TRBD2 as D (6 bases). The length of the CDR3 is 15 residues. In germline, CDR1 is SEHNR, CDR2 FQNEAQ (reference sequence). Trimming stripped 3 bases from V and 6 bases from J, with 17 bases between.